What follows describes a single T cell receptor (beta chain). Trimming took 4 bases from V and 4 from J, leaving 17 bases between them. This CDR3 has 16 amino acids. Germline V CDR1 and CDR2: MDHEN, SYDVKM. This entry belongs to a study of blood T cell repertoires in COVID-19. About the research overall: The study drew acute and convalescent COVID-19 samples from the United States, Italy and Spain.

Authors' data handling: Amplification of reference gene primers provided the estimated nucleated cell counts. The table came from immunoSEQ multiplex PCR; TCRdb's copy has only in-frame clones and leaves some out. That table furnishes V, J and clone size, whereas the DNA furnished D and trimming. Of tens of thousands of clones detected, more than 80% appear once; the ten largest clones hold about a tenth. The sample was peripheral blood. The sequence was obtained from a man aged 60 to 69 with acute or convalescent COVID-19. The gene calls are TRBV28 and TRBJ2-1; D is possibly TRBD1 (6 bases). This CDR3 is CASSSPRQDPYNEQFF. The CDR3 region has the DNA TGTGCCAGCAGTTCACCGCGACAGGACCCTTACAATGAGCAGTTCTTC.